These 17 T cell receptor beta chains originate from one sample sequenced in a study of T-cell reconstitution after alpha-beta-depleted transplantation in children. The TCRbeta library was prepared with unique molecular identifiers. MiXCR, applied by TCRdb to the PCR reads, yields one record per CDR3 protein. This table has about 610,000 distinct CDR3 sequences, about 10% appearing once. This sample comprised PBMCs from the stem cell graft donor, obtained from the stem cell graft. All receptors come from a human donor who donated a stem cell graft to a child with acute myeloid leukemia.

This clonotype occurred many times. This chain connects TRBV9 to TRBJ2-7; D is perhaps TRBD2 (6 bases). V lost 3 bases and J lost 3, with 13 bases in between. Germline lookup yields CDR1 SGDLS and CDR2 YYNGEE. This CDR3 is built from 14 residues. Here the CDR3 DNA reads TGTGCCAGCAGCGAGACTAGATCCAACTACGAGCAGTACTTC. Amino acid sequence: CASSETRSNYEQYF.

This clonotype has more than one count but fewer than ten. V and J are TRBV11-2 and TRBJ2-2; 7 bases are shared with TRBD2. V lost 1 base, J lost 5 bases, and 4 bases stayed unmatched. Germline CDR1 SGHAT, CDR2 FQNNGV. The CDR3 is 15 residues long. The CDR3 DNA follows: TGTGCCAGCAGCTTAGTGCTGGGGGGGACCGGGGAGCTGTTTTTT. Translating gives CASSLVLGGTGELFF.

The V and J genes are TRBV9 and TRBJ2-1; 12 nucleotides align to TRBD2. The CDR3 spans 18 residues. V lost 2 bases to trimming and J lost 5 bases; unmatched junction nucleotides: 11. The germline V gene encodes CDR1 SGDLS and CDR2 YYNGEE. CDR3 region: CASSVRSLAGGYNNEQFF. DNA for the CDR3: TGTGCCAGCAGCGTCCGATCTCTAGCGGGAGGGTATAACAATGAGCAGTTCTTC.

This clonotype was recorded many times. The chain is built from TRBV29-1 and TRBJ2-3; 9 bases align to TRBD2. This CDR3 region has 14 residues. CDR1 is SQVTM and CDR2 is ANQGSEA in the germline V gene. Trimming at V came to 4 bases and at J to 3 bases, leaving 5 bases not matched to a gene. CDR3 residues: CSVGRTSVTDTQYF. The CDR3 region has the DNA TGCAGCGTTGGTCGGACTAGCGTGACAGATACGCAGTATTTT.

This clonotype was detected a few times. This chain uses TRBV12-5 with TRBJ2-1; no reliable D call. Germline-derived CDR1 and CDR2 are LGHNT and FRNRAP. V lost 7 bases, J lost 2 bases, and 9 bases lay in between. The CDR3 contains 13 residues. The chain's CDR3 is CASAQSTYNEQFF. In nucleotides, the CDR3 is TGTGCTAGTGCTCAGTCTACCTACAATGAGCAGTTCTTC.

The CDR3 spells CASSFITSGQNEQYF. Written as DNA, the CDR3 is TGTGCCAGCAGCTTCATAACTAGCGGGCAAAACGAGCAGTACTTC. The V gene is TRBV7-2, the J gene TRBJ2-7; 9 bases line up with TRBD2. Unmatched junction bases numbered 8, after V lost 3 bases and J lost 5 bases. This CDR3 region has 15 residues. CDR1 SGHTA and CDR2 FQGNSA come from the germline V gene. The full variable domain, completed using reference TRBV7-2 and TRBJ2-7, is GAGVSQSPSNKVTEKGKDVELRCDPISGHTALYWYRQSLGQGLEFLIYFQGNSAPDKSGLPSDRFSAERTGGSVSTLTIQRTQQEDSAVYLCASSFITSGQNEQYFGPGTRLTVT.

This clonotype was observed a few times. This chain uses TRBV19 with TRBJ2-3; D is undetermined. This CDR3 is built from 13 residues. The germline CDR1 and CDR2 sequences are LNHDA and SQIVND (reference sequence). The V and J ends lost 8 bases and 0 bases respectively, with 9 bases between them. In DNA, the CDR3 is TGTGCCAGTCGGTACGTTAGCACAGATACGCAGTATTTT. Translated, it gives CASRYVSTDTQYF. The full variable domain, completed using reference TRBV19 and TRBJ2-3, is DGGITQSPKYLFRKEGQNVTLSCEQNLNHDAMYWYRQDPGQGLRLIYYSQIVNDFQKGDIAEGYSVSREKKESFPLTVTSAQKNPTAFYLCASRYVSTDTQYFGPGTRLTVL.

This clonotype was counted at least ten times. The J gene is TRBJ1-1, the V gene TRBV2; D possibly corresponds to TRBD1 (5 bases). V lost 4 bases, J lost 1 base, and 10 bases lay in between. From germline, CDR1 is SNHLY and CDR2 FYNNEI. The CDR3 has 14 amino acids. CDR3 protein: CASSVRGANTEAFF. DNA for the CDR3: TGTGCCAGCAGTGTAAGGGGCGCGAACACTGAAGCTTTCTTT. The variable domain in full, completed from reference TRBV2 and TRBJ1-1, reads EPEVTQTPSHQVTQMGQEVILRCVPISNHLYFYWYRQILGQKVEFLVSFYNNEISEKSEIFDDQFSVERPDGSNFTLKIRSTKLEDSAMYFCASSVRGANTEAFFGQGTRLTVV.

V and J are TRBV5-8 and TRBJ1-1, with D maybe TRBD1 (5 bases). Per germline, CDR1 SGHTS and CDR2 YDEGEE. The CDR3 runs 15 residues. Trimming left V 3 bases short and J 0 bases short, with 12 bases between. This CDR3 reads CASSWYRRMNTEAFF. The CDR3 region has the DNA TGTGCCAGCAGCTGGTACAGGCGCATGAACACTGAAGCTTTCTTT.

This clonotype was detected a few times. This chain connects TRBV15 to TRBJ2-2; D could derive from TRBD1 or TRBD2 (5 bases each). The germline V and J ends were trimmed by 1 base and 6 bases, with 6 bases remaining between them. CDR1 is LNHNV and CDR2 is YYDKDF in the germline V gene (reference sequence). The CDR3 consists of 13 residues. CDR3 region: CATSRGDPGELFF. The CDR3 DNA reads as TGTGCCACCAGCAGAGGGGACCCCGGGGAGCTGTTTTTT. The entire variable domain, with the rest obtained from reference TRBV15 and TRBJ2-2, is as follows: DAMVIQNPRYQVTQFGKPVTLSCSQTLNHNVMYWYQQKSSQAPKLLFHYYDKDFNNEADTPDNFQSRRPNTSFCFLDIRSPGLGDTAMYLCATSRGDPGELFFGEGSRLTVL.

The genes are TRBV19 and TRBJ1-1; TRBD1 agrees at 7 bases. The V and J ends lost 6 bases and 5 bases, in that order; junction bases with no gene match: 6. This CDR3 spans 13 amino acids. CDR1 is LNHDA and CDR2 is SQIVND in the germline V gene (reference sequence). Here the CDR3 reads CASSPDRLTEAFF. The CDR3 nucleotides are TGTGCCAGTAGCCCGGACAGGCTAACTGAAGCTTTCTTT.

This clonotype was found many times. The V gene is TRBV6-1, the J gene TRBJ1-5, with a possible D match to TRBD1 (6 bases). V lost 9 bases, J lost 0 bases, and 15 bases lay in between. Per germline, CDR1 MNHNS and CDR2 SASEGT. This CDR3 contains 15 residues. DNA of the CDR3: TGTGCCAGTAGCGAAACAGGGAATAGCAATCAGCCCCAGCATTTT. As protein: CASSETGNSNQPQHF.

CDR3 sequence: CAWNPNEETQYF. CDR3 bases: TGTGCCTGGAATCCGAATGAAGAGACCCAGTACTTC. The chain joins TRBV30 to TRBJ2-5, with D uncertain. V was clipped by 4 bases and J by 3 bases, with 9 bases between them. The CDR3 totals 12 residues. Germline V CDR1 and CDR2: GTSNPN, SVGIG (reference sequence).

This clonotype came up many times. The chain joins TRBV5-1 to TRBJ2-7, with a weak D call TRBD2 (6 bases). Germline V gives CDR1 SGHRS, CDR2 YFSETQ. The CDR3 is 13 residues long. The germline V and J ends were trimmed by 0 bases and 6 bases, with 10 bases remaining between them. The CDR3 spells CASSLDQGGEQYF. The CDR3 DNA follows: TGCGCCAGCAGCTTGGATCAGGGAGGCGAGCAGTACTTC.

Many counts were recorded for this clonotype. The chain is built from TRBV20-1 and TRBJ1-4; D is unresolved. The CDR3 length is 13 residues. Germline CDR1 DFQATT, CDR2 SNEGSKA (reference sequence). Deletions cut 1 base from V and 7 bases from J, with 10 bases between. This CDR3 reads CSARVAKPEKLFF. The CDR3 DNA reads TGCAGTGCTAGAGTGGCCAAACCTGAAAAACTGTTTTTT.

This chain uses TRBV21-1 with TRBJ2-7; the table assigns TRBD1, which was not confirmed against the DNA. TRBV21-1 is recorded as a pseudogene. The CDR3 has 14 residues. The CDR3 region is CASSNLGRVYEQYF. The CDR3 DNA reads as TGTGCCAGCAGCAATTTGGGCCGGGTATACGAGCAGTACTTC.

The chain couples TRBV6-5 to TRBJ2-2; tentative D call: TRBD2 (6 bases). This CDR3 has 17 residues. Between the trimmed V and J ends, which lost 0 bases and 3 bases, there was a span of 14 bases. Per germline, CDR1 MNHEY and CDR2 SVGAGI. The CDR3 here is CASSYSNRLGDTGELFF. The CDR3 DNA follows: TGTGCCAGCAGTTACTCGAATCGACTAGGCGACACCGGGGAGCTGTTTTTT.